This T cell receptor beta chain was sequenced during a study of T cells in Graves' hyperthyroidism and ophthalmopathy. Study-level findings and limits: For ophthalmopathy, model prediction preceded onset by a median about six months. Most clonotypes that expanded in the thyroid above 0.001 also showed up in blood.

Regions amplified from RNA transcripts were the TCR beta CDR3 regions. The TCR CDR3 was amplified in a first-round RT-PCR using the HTBI primer set. TCRdb ran MiXCR on the multiplex PCR reads and lists one entry per CDR3 protein. The sample carries more than 500,000 distinct CDR3 sequences, around 42% recorded once. This clonotype came up a few times. The antigen remains undetermined. On the basis of clinical symptoms, serum thyroxine and TRAb, thyroid ultrasound and orbital computed tomography, diagnoses were made. The CDR3 is 14 residues long. Trimming removed 2 bases at V and 0 bases at J, with 9 bases between. Germline CDR1 and CDR2: SGHRS and YFSETQ.

This chain links TRBV5-1 with TRBJ2-7; no definite D call. The TCR comes from an adult woman with Graves' disease, either hyperthyroidism or ophthalmopathy (not recorded which). Material for sequencing was peripheral blood or thyroid tissue (not recorded which). CDR3 loop: CASSLEGFSYEQYF. Written as DNA, the CDR3 is TGCGCCAGCAGCTTAGAAGGGTTCTCCTACGAGCAGTACTTC. Variable domain in full (rest from reference TRBV5-1 and TRBJ2-7): KAGVTQTPRYLIKTRGQQVTLSCSPISGHRSVSWYQQTPGQGLQFLFEYFSETQRNKGNFPGRFSGRQFSNSRSEMNVSTLELGDSALYLCASSLEGFSYEQYFGPGTRLTVT.